This T cell receptor beta chain emerged from a study of blood T cell repertoires in COVID-19. Sequencing was performed with immunoSEQ multiplex PCR; in TCRdb, only in-frame clones are kept and a portion is missing. The sample lists around 250,000 clones, just over 85% occurring once. Germline V gene sequence: CDR1 LNHDA, CDR2 SQIVND (reference sequence). CDR3 length equals 14 residues. Trimming stripped 2 bases from V and 5 bases from J, with 12 bases between. This chain connects TRBV19 to TRBJ1-2; perhaps TRBD1 as D (5 bases). The TCR originated in a man between 18 and 29 years old who had recovered from COVID-19. The sequencing input was PBMCs or T cells enriched from blood (not recorded which). This chain's CDR3 is CASSIRGNWYGYTF. CDR3 bases: TGTGCCAGTAGTATAAGGGGAAATTGGTATGGCTACACCTTC.